This T cell receptor beta chain was observed in a study of cytomegalovirus exposure and HLA in healthy donors. Study-level results: Cytomegalovirus-associated TCR beta chains were listed, numbering 150 to 200.

13 Jbeta primers and 60 Vbeta primers were used for the PCR. TCRdb's copy holds only in-frame clones and misses some; the assay was immunoSEQ multiplex PCR. The sample shows tens of thousands of clones, more than 70% of them seen only once. Per the germline V gene, CDR1 is SGHTA and CDR2 is FQGNSA. The CDR3 totals 15 residues. Trimming removed 5 bases at V and 2 bases at J, with 13 bases between. As for this clone: Its antigen is not known.

Healthy bone marrow donors supplied every sample. Likely unrecorded immune exposures existed in these nominally healthy donors. Sequenced material: PBMCs. This clonotype originated in a woman aged 18-29 years in good health and CMV-seronegative. The rearrangement uses TRBV7-2 and TRBJ1-5, with D possibly TRBD1 on 6 matching bases. DNA for the CDR3: TGTGCCAGCAGCCCCAGGGGCGCGGGCAATCAGCCCCAGCATTTT. Translated, it gives CASSPRGAGNQPQHF.